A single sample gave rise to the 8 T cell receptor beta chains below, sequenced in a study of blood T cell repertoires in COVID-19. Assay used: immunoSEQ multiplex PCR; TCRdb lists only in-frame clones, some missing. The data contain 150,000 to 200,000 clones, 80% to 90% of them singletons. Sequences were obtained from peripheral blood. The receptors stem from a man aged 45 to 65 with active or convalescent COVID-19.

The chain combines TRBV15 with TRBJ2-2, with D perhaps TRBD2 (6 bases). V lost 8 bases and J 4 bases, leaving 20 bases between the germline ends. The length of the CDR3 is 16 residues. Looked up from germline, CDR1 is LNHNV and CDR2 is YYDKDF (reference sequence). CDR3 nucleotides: TGTGCCACCGGACGGCCGGGACTTGCGAGCACCGGGGAGCTGTTTTTT. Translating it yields CATGRPGLASTGELFF.

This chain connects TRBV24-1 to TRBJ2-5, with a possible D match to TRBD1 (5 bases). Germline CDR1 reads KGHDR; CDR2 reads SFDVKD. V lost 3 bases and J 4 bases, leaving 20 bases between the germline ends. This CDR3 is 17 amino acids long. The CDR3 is CATSDPRKGMERETQYF. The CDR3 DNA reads TGTGCCACCAGTGATCCTAGGAAGGGGATGGAGAGAGAGACCCAGTACTTC.

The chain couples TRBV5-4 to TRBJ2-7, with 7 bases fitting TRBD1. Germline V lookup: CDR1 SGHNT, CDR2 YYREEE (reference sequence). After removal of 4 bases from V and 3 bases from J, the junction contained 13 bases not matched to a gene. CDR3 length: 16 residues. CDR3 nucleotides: TGTGCCAGCAGCCTATCCGACAGGGATCGGTACTACGAGCAGTACTTC. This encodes CASSLSDRDRYYEQYF.

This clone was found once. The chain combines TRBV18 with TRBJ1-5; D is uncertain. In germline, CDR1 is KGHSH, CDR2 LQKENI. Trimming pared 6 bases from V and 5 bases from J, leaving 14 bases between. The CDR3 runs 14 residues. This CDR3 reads CASSAGGLDQPQHF. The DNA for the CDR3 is TGTGCCAGCTCTGCGGGAGGGTTAGATCAGCCCCAGCATTTT.

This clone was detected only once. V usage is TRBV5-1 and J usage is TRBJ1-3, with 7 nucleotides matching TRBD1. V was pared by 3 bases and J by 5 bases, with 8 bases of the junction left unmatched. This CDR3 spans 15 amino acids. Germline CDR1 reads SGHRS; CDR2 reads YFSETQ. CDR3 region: CASSWQGDDRNTIYF. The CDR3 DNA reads TGCGCCAGCAGCTGGCAGGGGGATGATCGAAACACCATATATTTT.

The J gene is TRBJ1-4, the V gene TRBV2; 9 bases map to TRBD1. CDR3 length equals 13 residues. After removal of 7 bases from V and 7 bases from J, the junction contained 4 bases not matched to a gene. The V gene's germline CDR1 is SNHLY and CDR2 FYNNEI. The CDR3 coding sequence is TGTGCCAGCAACTGGGGACAGGGTGAAAAACTGTTTTTT. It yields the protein CASNWGQGEKLFF.

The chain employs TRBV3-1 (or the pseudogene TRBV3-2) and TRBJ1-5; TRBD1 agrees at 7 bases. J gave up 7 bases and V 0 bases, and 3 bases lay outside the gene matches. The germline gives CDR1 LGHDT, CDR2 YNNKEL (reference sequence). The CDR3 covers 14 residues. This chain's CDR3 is CASSQDTGEQPQHF. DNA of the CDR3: TGTGCCAGCAGCCAAGATACAGGGGAACAGCCCCAGCATTTT.

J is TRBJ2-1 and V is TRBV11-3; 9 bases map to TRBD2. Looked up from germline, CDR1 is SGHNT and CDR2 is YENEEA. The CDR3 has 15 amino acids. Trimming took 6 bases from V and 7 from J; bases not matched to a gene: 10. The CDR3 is CASSRMGREGNEQFF. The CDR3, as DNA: TGTGCCAGCAGTAGAATGGGGCGGGAGGGAAATGAGCAGTTCTTC.